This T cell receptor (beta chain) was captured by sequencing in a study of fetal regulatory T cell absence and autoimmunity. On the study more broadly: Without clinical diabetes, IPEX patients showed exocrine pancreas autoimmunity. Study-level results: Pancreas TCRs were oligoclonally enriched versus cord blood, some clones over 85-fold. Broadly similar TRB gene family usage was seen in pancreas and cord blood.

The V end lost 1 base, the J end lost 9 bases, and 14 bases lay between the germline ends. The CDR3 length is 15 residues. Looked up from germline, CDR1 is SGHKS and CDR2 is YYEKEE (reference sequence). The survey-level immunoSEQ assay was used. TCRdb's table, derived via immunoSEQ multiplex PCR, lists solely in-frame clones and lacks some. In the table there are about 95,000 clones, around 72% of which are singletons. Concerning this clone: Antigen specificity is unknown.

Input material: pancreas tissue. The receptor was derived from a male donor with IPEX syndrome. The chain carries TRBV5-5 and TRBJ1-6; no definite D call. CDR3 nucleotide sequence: TGTGCCAGCAGCTTGACGGGCCTGCTGGCTTCACCCCTCCACTTT. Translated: CASSLTGLLASPLHF.